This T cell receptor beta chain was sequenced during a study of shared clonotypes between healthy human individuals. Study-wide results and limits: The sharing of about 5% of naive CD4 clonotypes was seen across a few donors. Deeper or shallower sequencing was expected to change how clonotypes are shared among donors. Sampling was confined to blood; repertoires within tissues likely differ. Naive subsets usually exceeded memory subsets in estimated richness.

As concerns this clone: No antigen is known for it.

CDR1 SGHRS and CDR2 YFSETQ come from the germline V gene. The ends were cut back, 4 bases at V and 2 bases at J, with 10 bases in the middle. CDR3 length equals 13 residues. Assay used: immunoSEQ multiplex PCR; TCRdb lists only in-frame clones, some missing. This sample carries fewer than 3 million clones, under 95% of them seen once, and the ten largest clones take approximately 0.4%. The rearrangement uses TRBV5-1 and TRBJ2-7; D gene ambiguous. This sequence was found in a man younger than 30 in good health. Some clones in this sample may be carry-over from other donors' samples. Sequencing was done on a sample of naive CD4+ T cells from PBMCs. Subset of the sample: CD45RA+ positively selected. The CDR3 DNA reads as TGCGCCAGCAGCCCTGACAACACCTACGAGCAGTACTTC. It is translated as CASSPDNTYEQYF.